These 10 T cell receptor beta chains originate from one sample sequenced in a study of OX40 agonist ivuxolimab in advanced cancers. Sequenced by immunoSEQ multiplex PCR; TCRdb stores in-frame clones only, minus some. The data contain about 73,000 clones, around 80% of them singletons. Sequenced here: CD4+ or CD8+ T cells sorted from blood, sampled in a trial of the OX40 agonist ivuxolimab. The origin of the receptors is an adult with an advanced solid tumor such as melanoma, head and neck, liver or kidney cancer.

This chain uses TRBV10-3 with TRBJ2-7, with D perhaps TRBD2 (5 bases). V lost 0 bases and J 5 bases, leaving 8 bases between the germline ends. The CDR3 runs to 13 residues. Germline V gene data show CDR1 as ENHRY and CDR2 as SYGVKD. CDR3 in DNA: TGTGCCATCAGTGAGTCGGGAGTAAACGAGCAGTACTTC. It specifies CAISESGVNEQYF.

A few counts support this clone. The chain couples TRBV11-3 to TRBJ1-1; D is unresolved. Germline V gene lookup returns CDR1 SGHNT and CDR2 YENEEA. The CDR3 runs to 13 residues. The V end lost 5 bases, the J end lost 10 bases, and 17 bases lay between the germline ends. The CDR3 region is CASSPLEESLAFF. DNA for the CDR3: TGTGCCAGCAGCCCTCTTGAGGAGAGTTTAGCTTTCTTT.

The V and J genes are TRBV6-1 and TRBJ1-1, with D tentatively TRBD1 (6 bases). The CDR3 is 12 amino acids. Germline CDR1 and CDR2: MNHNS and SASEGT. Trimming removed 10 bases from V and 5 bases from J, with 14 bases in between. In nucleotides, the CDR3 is TGTGCCACCGGGACAATTAATACTGAAGCTTTCTTT. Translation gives CATGTINTEAFF.

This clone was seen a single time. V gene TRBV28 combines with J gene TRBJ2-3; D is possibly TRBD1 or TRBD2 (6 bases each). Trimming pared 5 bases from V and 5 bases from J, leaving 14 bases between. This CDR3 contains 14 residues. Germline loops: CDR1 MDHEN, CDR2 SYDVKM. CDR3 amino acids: CASSVGGGRDTQYF. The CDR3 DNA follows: TGTGCCAGCAGTGTTGGAGGGGGTCGAGATACGCAGTATTTT. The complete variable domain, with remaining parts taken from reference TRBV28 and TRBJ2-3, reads DVKVTQSSRYLVKRTGEKVFLECVQDMDHENMFWYRQDPGLGLRLIYFSYDVKMKEKGDIPEGYSVSREKKERFSLILESASTNQTSMYLCASSVGGGRDTQYFGPGTRLTVL.

CDR3 amino acids: CASSQTGGTYGYTF. In nucleotides, the CDR3 is TGTGCCAGCAGCCAGACGGGGGGCACCTATGGCTACACCTTC. The chain joins TRBV7-2 to TRBJ1-2; weak D call: TRBD1 (6 bases). Germline lookup yields CDR1 SGHTA and CDR2 FQGNSA. This CDR3 spans 14 amino acids. Trimming shortened V by 5 bases and J by 4 bases, and 14 bases separated the two germline ends.

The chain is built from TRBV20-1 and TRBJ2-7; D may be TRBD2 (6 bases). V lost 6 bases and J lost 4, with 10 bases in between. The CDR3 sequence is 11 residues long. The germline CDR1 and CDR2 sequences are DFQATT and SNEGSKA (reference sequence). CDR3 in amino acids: CSAPRGYEQYF. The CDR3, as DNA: TGCAGTGCACCCCGGGGGTACGAGCAGTACTTC.

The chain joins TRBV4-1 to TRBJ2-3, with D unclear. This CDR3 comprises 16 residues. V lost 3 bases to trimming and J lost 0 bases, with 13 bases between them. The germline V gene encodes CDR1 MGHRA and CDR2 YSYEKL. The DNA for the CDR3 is TGCGCCAGCAGCCAGAGAGTGGGCCTTAGCACAGATACGCAGTATTTT. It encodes CASSQRVGLSTDTQYF.

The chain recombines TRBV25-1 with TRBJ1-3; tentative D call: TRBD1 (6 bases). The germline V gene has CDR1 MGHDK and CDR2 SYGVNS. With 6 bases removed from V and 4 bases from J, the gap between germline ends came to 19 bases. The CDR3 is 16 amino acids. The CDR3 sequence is CASRPPGAGMGNTIYF. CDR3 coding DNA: TGTGCCAGCAGACCTCCAGGGGCCGGAATGGGAAACACCATATATTTT.

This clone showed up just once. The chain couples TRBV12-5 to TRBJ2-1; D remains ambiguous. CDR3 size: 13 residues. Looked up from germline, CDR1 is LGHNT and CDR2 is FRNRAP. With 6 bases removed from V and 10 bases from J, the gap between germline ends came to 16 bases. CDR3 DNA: TGTGCTAGTGGACATGGAGAGCCGGAGGAGCAGTTCTTC. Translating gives CASGHGEPEEQFF.

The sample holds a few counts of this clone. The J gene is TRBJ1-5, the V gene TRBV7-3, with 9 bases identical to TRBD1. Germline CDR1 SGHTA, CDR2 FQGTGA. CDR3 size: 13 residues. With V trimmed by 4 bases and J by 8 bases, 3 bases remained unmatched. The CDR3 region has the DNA TGTGCCAGCAGCTCGGGACAGGGAGAGCCCCAGCATTTT. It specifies CASSSGQGEPQHF.